These T cell receptor beta chains were read from a single sample in a study of blood T cell repertoires in COVID-19. Generated by immunoSEQ multiplex PCR, the TCRdb table keeps only in-frame clones and is missing some. Of some 190,000 clones listed, around three quarters are singletons. The sequenced sample was PBMCs or T cells enriched from blood (not recorded which). The receptors were gathered from a woman in her forties or fifties with acute COVID-19. Both conserved end residues are part of each CDR3. Each record gives: D gene, clone size, V gene, J gene, CDR3 protein, CDR3 DNA. A D gene is named only where the DNA matches it firmly. Only part of the rows carry a size: once, few, many, or a class if the clone is expanded.

>TRBD2|-|TRBV19|TRBJ2-6
CASSPWGGSSGANVLTF
TGTGCCAGTAGCCCGTGGGGGGGTAGCTCTGGGGCCAACGTCCTGACTTTC
>TRBD1|-|TRBV30|TRBJ1-3
CAWSVVTGEWGNTIYF
TGTGCCTGGAGTGTGGTCACAGGGGAGTGGGGAAACACCATATATTTT
>-|few|TRBV7-8|TRBJ1-5
CASSLTRQPQHF
TGTGCCAGCAGCTTAACGAGGCAGCCCCAGCATTTT
>-|-|TRBV7-9|TRBJ1-1
CASSPGEAFF
TGTGCCAGCAGCCCAGGAGAAGCTTTCTTT
>-|few|TRBV7-2|TRBJ1-2
CASSSKAGSYGYTF
TGTGCCAGCAGCTCCAAAGCGGGCTCATATGGCTACACCTTC
>-|few|TRBV5-4|TRBJ1-3
CASSLGGTIYF
TGTGCCAGCAGCTTGGGAGGCACCATATATTTT
>-|once|TRBV5-6|TRBJ1-2
CASSQNRDGYTF
TGTGCCAGCAGCCAAAACAGGGATGGCTACACCTTC
>TRBD1|-|TRBV2|TRBJ2-1
CASMDRGRSYEQFF
TGTGCCAGCATGGACAGGGGGAGAAGCTATGAGCAGTTCTTC
>TRBD1|-|TRBV7-6|TRBJ2-5
CASSRLDPITGAKETQYF
TGTGCCAGCAGCCGTCTTGACCCAATCACAGGGGCGAAGGAGACCCAGTACTTC
>-|-|TRBV28|TRBJ2-5
CASSPRPGETQYF
TGTGCCAGCAGTCCCCGACCCGGGGAGACCCAGTACTTC
>TRBD2|-|TRBV7-3|TRBJ2-1
CASSRLPGLAGYSYNEQFF
TGTGCCAGCAGCCGTCTACCGGGACTAGCGGGGTACTCCTACAATGAGCAGTTCTTC
>TRBD1|-|TRBV2|TRBJ1-2
CASNEGAGGYTF
TGTGCCAGCAATGAGGGGGCGGGTGGCTACACCTTC
>-|-|TRBV28|TRBJ1-5
CASTLDRSNQPQHF
TGTGCCAGCACCCTGGACAGAAGCAATCAGCCCCAGCATTTT
>-|-|TRBV7-8|TRBJ1-2
CAIVLSYGYTF
TGTGCCATCGTCCTAAGCTATGGCTACACCTTC
>TRBD2|once|TRBV9|TRBJ2-5
CASSVGTSGGADQYF
TGTGCCAGCAGCGTAGGGACTAGCGGGGGGGCTGACCAGTACTTC
>-|-|TRBV19|TRBJ1-1
CASSIDFLGSGRLNTEAFF
TGTGCCAGTAGTATAGATTTCCTGGGTTCGGGAAGACTGAACACTGAAGCTTTCTTT
>-|-|TRBV28|TRBJ1-1
CASTADRQRAFF
TGTGCCAGCACCGCCGACAGGCAACGGGCTTTCTTT
>-|-|TRBV5-6|TRBJ1-4
CASSPLRGESEKLFF
TGTGCCAGCAGCCCACTGCGGGGGGAGAGTGAAAAACTGTTTTTT
>-|-|TRBV12-5|TRBJ2-3
CASGRGDTQYF
TGTGCTAGTGGCCGGGGAGATACGCAGTATTTT
>-|once|TRBV5-4|TRBJ1-6
CASRDTINSPLHF
TGTGCCAGCCGGGACACCATTAATTCACCCCTCCACTTT
>-|-|TRBV27|TRBJ1-5
CASSVSRGSNQPQHF
TGTGCCAGCAGTGTCTCCAGGGGCAGCAATCAGCCCCAGCATTTT
>-|-|TRBV30|TRBJ2-5
CAWSAARVKTQYF
TGTGCCTGGAGTGCGGCGCGGGTAAAGACCCAGTACTTC
>-|many|TRBV11-3|TRBJ1-6
CASSLDGVDYNSPLHF
TGTGCCAGCAGCTTAGACGGGGTGGACTATAATTCACCCCTCCACTTT
>TRBD1|few|TRBV6-6|TRBJ2-5
CASSFPTGTGQETQYF
TGTGCCAGCAGCTTTCCTACGGGGACAGGGCAAGAGACCCAGTACTTC
>-|-|TRBV7-7|TRBJ2-1
CASSLGGSYNEQFF
TGTGCCAGCAGCTTAGGCGGTTCCTACAATGAGCAGTTCTTC
>TRBD1|few|TRBV19|TRBJ1-6
CASSMGQYREYSPLHF
TGTGCCAGTAGTATGGGACAGTACAGGGAGTACTCACCCCTCCACTTT
>-|-|TRBV13|TRBJ2-1
CASGLTGINNEQFF
TGTGCCAGCGGGCTGACCGGGATCAACAATGAGCAGTTCTTC
>TRBD1|-|TRBV11-2|TRBJ1-2
CASSLGTPTGEDGYTF
TGTGCCAGCAGCTTAGGGACCCCGACAGGGGAGGATGGCTACACCTTC
>-|few|TRBV12-3/TRBV12-4|TRBJ1-2
CASSLTVSGNTF
TGTGCCAGCAGTTTAACTGTCTCGGGGAACACCTTC
>-|-|TRBV3-1/TRBV3-2|TRBJ1-2
CASSQEGTGVSGYTF
TGTGCCAGCAGCCAAGAAGGCACCGGGGTATCCGGCTACACCTTC
>TRBD2|once|TRBV14|TRBJ2-1
CASSPRSGGHNEQFF
TGTGCCAGCAGCCCCCGGTCGGGGGGACACAATGAGCAGTTCTTC